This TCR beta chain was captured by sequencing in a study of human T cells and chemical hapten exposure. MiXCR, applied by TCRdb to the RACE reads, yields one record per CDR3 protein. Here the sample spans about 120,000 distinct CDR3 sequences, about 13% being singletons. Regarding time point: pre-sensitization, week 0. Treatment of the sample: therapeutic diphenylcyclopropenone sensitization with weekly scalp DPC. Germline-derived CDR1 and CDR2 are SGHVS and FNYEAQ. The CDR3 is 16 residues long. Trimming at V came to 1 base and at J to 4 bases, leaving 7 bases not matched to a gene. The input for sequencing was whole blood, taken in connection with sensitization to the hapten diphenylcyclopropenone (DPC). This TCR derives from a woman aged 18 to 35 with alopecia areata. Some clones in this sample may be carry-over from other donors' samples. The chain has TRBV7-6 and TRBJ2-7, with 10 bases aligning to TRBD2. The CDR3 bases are TGTGCCAGCAGCTTAGTTCCCCTAGCGGGGGCATACGAGCAGTACTTC. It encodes CASSLVPLAGAYEQYF. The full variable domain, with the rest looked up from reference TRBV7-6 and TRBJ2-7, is GAGVSQSPRYKVTKRGQDVALRCDPISGHVSLYWYRQALGQGPEFLTYFNYEAQQDKSGLPNDRFSAERPEGSISTLTIQRTEQRDSAMYRCASSLVPLAGAYEQYFGPGTRLTVT.